The 30 T cell receptor beta chains below all came from one sample that was sequenced in a study of Graves' ophthalmopathy and Graves' hyperthyroidism. CDR3 regions of TCR beta were amplified from RNA transcripts. The first round was an RT-PCR with HTBI primers, and the second round was a multiplex PCR. TCRdb fed the multiplex PCR reads into MiXCR, producing one record per CDR3 protein. Of around 660,000 distinct CDR3 sequences listed, about 38% were seen once; the top ten hold around 3%. Specimen: peripheral blood. All receptors derive from an adult man with Graves' ophthalmopathy.

Note on this clonotype: A junction boundary mismatches the germline segment, possibly from a read error. This chain connects TRBV24-1 to TRBJ2-5; 10 bases align to TRBD1. The CDR3 extends over 16 amino acids. Germline loops: CDR1 KGHDR, CDR2 SFDVKD. The CDR3 here is CASSPRQGAWQETQYF. CDR3 in DNA: TGTGCCAGCAGTCCTAGACAGGGGGCCTGGCAAGAGACCCAGTACTTC.

This clonotype has ten or more counts. This chain links TRBV7-9 with TRBJ2-7; D is possibly TRBD2 (6 bases). The germline V gene has CDR1 SEHNR and CDR2 FQNEAQ (reference sequence). The CDR3 runs to 12 residues. The germline V and J ends were trimmed by 7 bases and 6 bases, with 13 bases remaining between them. CDR3 amino acids: CASTHGGGEQYF. DNA of the CDR3: TGTGCCAGCACCCATGGGGGAGGCGAGCAGTACTTC.

This clonotype was detected ten times or more. This chain connects TRBV9 to TRBJ2-7; D is possibly TRBD1 (6 bases). The CDR3 sequence is 14 residues long. Germline CDR1 is SGDLS and CDR2 is YYNGEE. V was clipped by 0 bases and J by 3 bases, with 10 bases between them. The CDR3, as DNA: TGTGCCAGCAGCGTAGGCACCAGGGGCTACGAGCAGTACTTC. Its translation is CASSVGTRGYEQYF.

This chain links TRBV4-3 with TRBJ2-3; D unresolved. CDR3 length equals 15 residues. The V and J ends lost 0 bases and 0 bases respectively, with 7 bases between them. In germline, CDR1 is LGHNA, CDR2 YSLEER. CDR3 protein: CASSQEVISTDTQYF. The CDR3 nucleotides are TGCGCCAGCAGCCAAGAGGTTATTAGCACAGATACGCAGTATTTT.

This clonotype has just a few counts. The chain carries TRBV29-1 and TRBJ2-1; D may be TRBD2 (6 bases). Germline loops: CDR1 SQVTM, CDR2 ANQGSEA. The CDR3 runs to 12 residues. Trimming removed 7 bases at V and 9 bases at J, with 16 bases between. CDR3 residues: CSGILAAGEQFF. For the CDR3, the DNA is TGCAGCGGGATACTAGCTGCGGGTGAGCAGTTCTTC.

This chain joins TRBV29-1 and TRBJ2-5; D remains ambiguous. The DNA end lines up better with TRBJ2-1; the J call may be wrong. This CDR3 has 11 residues. Germline V gives CDR1 SQVTM, CDR2 ANQGSEA. The CDR3 loop is CSGASTDTQFF. The CDR3 coding sequence is TGCAGCGGGGCGAGCACAGATACGCAGTTCTTC.

CDR3 protein: CATRGQGYPEAFF. DNA for the CDR3: TGTGCCACTAGGGGGCAGGGGTATCCTGAAGCTTTCTTT. This chain connects TRBV12-3 or TRBV12-4 to TRBJ1-1, with TRBD1 identical over 7 bases. The V and J ends lost 10 bases and 6 bases, in that order; junction bases with no gene match: 11. This CDR3 contains 13 residues.

A few counts support this clonotype. This rearrangement joins TRBV12-3 or TRBV12-4 to TRBJ2-5; 8 bases map to TRBD2. The CDR3 sequence is 16 residues long. V trimming: 3 bases; J trimming: 0 bases; junction bases outside the gene matches: 6. The DNA for the CDR3 is TGTGCCAGCAGTTTTTACATTAGCGGGGACCAAGAGACCCAGTACTTC. It translates to CASSFYISGDQETQYF.

This chain joins TRBV10-3 and TRBJ2-7; D unresolved. CDR1 is ENHRY, CDR2 SYGVKD, per germline. The CDR3 consists of 14 residues. With 4 bases removed from V and 4 bases from J, the gap between germline ends came to 14 bases. In DNA, the CDR3 is TGTGCCATCAGTGGGCCCGAGACTCCTTACGAGCAGTACTTC. Translation: CAISGPETPYEQYF.

This clonotype was seen a handful of times. This chain joins TRBV5-8 and TRBJ1-1; the D is unclear. CDR1 and CDR2 from the germline V gene are SGHTS and YDEGEE. This CDR3 has 14 amino acids. Trimming shortened V by 3 bases and J by 6 bases, and 15 bases separated the two germline ends. CDR3 in amino acids: CASSSRGFVAEAFF. The CDR3 DNA sequence: TGTGCCAGCAGCTCCCGGGGATTTGTAGCTGAAGCTTTCTTT.

This clonotype was seen more than once but under ten times. V is TRBV13 and J is TRBJ2-5, with 7 bases matching TRBD2. CDR3 length equals 14 residues. Per the germline V gene, CDR1 is PRHDT and CDR2 is FYEKMQ (reference sequence). V lost 6 bases, J lost 5 bases, and 9 bases stayed unmatched. CDR3 in amino acids: CASSSAGEAETQYF. The CDR3 region has the DNA TGTGCCAGCAGTTCCGCGGGGGAGGCGGAGACCCAGTACTTC.

The gene calls are TRBV29-1 and TRBJ2-5; no definite D call. The length of the CDR3 is 15 residues. The V end lost 4 bases, the J end lost 1 base, and 16 bases lay between the germline ends. Germline-derived CDR1 and CDR2 are SQVTM and ANQGSEA. CDR3 coding DNA: TGCAGCGTTGCTTTAACTGGGTCCATCCAAGAGACCCAGTACTTC. It encodes CSVALTGSIQETQYF.

This rearrangement joins TRBV15 to TRBJ1-5; D not certain. The germline V gene has CDR1 LNHNV and CDR2 YYDKDF (reference sequence). This CDR3 has 15 residues. The germline V and J ends were trimmed by 0 bases and 0 bases, with 6 bases remaining between them. CDR3 residues: CATSRDAGSNQPQHF. CDR3 DNA sequence: TGTGCCACCAGCAGAGATGCAGGTAGCAATCAGCCCCAGCATTTT. The variable domain in full, completed from reference TRBV15 and TRBJ1-5, reads DAMVIQNPRYQVTQFGKPVTLSCSQTLNHNVMYWYQQKSSQAPKLLFHYYDKDFNNEADTPDNFQSRRPNTSFCFLDIRSPGLGDTAMYLCATSRDAGSNQPQHFGDGTRLSIL.

This clonotype came up many times. This chain links TRBV29-1 with TRBJ1-5; TRBD1 aligns across 8 bases. Germline V gene data show CDR1 as SQVTM and CDR2 as ANQGSEA. CDR3 size: 14 residues. The V gene end was trimmed by 6 bases and the J gene end by 0 bases; junction bases not matched to a gene: 4. In DNA form, the CDR3 reads TGCAGCGTGGGGACAGGCTATAGCAATCAGCCCCAGCATTTT. Encoded protein: CSVGTGYSNQPQHF.

The chain links TRBV20-1 to TRBJ1-4; 10 bases agree with TRBD1. The CDR3 contains 18 residues. Germline loops: CDR1 DFQATT, CDR2 SNEGSKA (reference sequence). J was trimmed by 8 bases and V by 6 bases; bases with no gene match: 21. For the CDR3, the DNA is TGCAGTGCCTACCCCCTACCGGGACAGGGGTTCGTATCGGAAAAACTGTTTTTT. Residues: CSAYPLPGQGFVSEKLFF.

CDR3 residues: CASSLGRFQTQYF. The CDR3 coding sequence is TGTGCCAGCAGCTTGGGGCGGTTCCAGACCCAGTACTTC. This rearrangement joins TRBV5-6 to TRBJ2-5, with D uncertain. The CDR3 loop spans 13 amino acids. Trimming shortened V by 0 bases and J by 6 bases, and 9 bases separated the two germline ends. The germline CDR1 and CDR2 sequences are SGHDT and YYEEEE.

The CDR3 bases are TGTGCCAGCAGCCCGGGACTAGCGGTGTACCAAGAGACCCAGTACTTC. It is translated as CASSPGLAVYQETQYF. The chain recombines TRBV7-3 with TRBJ2-5; TRBD2 agrees at 11 bases. Germline V lookup: CDR1 SGHTA, CDR2 FQGTGA. J gave up 0 bases and V 5 bases, and 5 bases lay outside the gene matches. This CDR3 contains 16 residues.

This clonotype was seen only a few times. The rearrangement uses TRBV7-9 and TRBJ2-2; 9 bases are shared with TRBD1. CDR1 SEHNR and CDR2 FQNEAQ come from the germline V gene (reference sequence). The CDR3 contains 16 residues. The ends lost 6 bases at V and 0 bases at J; junction bases unmatched: 5. The CDR3 loop reads CASSPTGGANTGELFF. The CDR3 DNA reads as TGTGCCAGCAGTCCAACAGGGGGCGCGAACACCGGGGAGCTGTTTTTT.

This clonotype was observed a single time. The CDR3 is CASSGGLAGRTGETQYF. CDR3 nucleotides: TGTGCCAGCAGCGGCGGACTAGCGGGGCGAACCGGGGAGACCCAGTACTTC. V usage is TRBV7-9 and J usage is TRBJ2-5; 12 bases fit TRBD2. Germline V gene data show CDR1 as SEHNR and CDR2 as FQNEAQ (reference sequence). V gave up 5 bases and J gave up 5 bases; unmatched junction bases: 12. The CDR3 is 17 residues long.

This clonotype has more than one count but fewer than ten. At one boundary the junction diverges from the germline segment, which might be a read error. This chain connects TRBV20-1 to TRBJ1-1, with 7 nucleotides matching TRBD1. This CDR3 contains 13 residues. Per germline, CDR1 DFQATT and CDR2 SNEGSKA (reference sequence). For the CDR3, the DNA is TGCAGTGCTGGAGACAGGGTGCTCGGTGAAGCTTTCTTT. It specifies CSAGDRVLGEAFF.

With respect to this clonotype: Germline and junction disagree at one end, which may indicate a read error. Written as DNA, the CDR3 is TGTGCCAGCAAAGGGGAAAAGAATAATTCGCCCCTCCACTTT. This gives the protein CASKGEKNNSPLHF. This rearrangement joins TRBV10-3 to TRBJ1-6, with D tentatively TRBD1 (5 bases). Germline V gene data show CDR1 as ENHRY and CDR2 as SYGVKD. The CDR3 loop spans 14 amino acids.

This chain connects TRBV10-3 to TRBJ1-1; a possible D gene is TRBD1 (6 bases). V was cut by 10 bases and J by 4 bases, with 19 bases left in between. CDR1 and CDR2 from the germline V gene are ENHRY and SYGVKD. This CDR3 comprises 14 residues. The CDR3 is CASARPGTSTEAFF. The DNA for the CDR3 is TGTGCCAGCGCGAGACCCGGGACATCCACTGAAGCTTTCTTT.

This clonotype was counted between two and nine times. V and J are TRBV6-1 and TRBJ1-2, with no clear D. The germline V gene has CDR1 MNHNS and CDR2 SASEGT. The CDR3 extends over 20 amino acids. V lost 5 bases and J lost 5, with 33 bases in between. CDR3 in amino acids: CASSYTDMKLGMKAEYGYTF. The CDR3 region has the DNA TGTGCCAGCAGTTACACGGATATGAAGTTGGGGATGAAGGCTGAGTATGGCTACACCTTC.

The chain recombines TRBV10-3 with TRBJ2-5, with TRBD1 identical over 8 bases. This CDR3 has 14 amino acids. Germline lookup yields CDR1 ENHRY and CDR2 SYGVKD. J lost 5 bases, V lost 10 bases, and 12 bases had no gene match. The CDR3 is CASEGQDSYETQYF. In nucleotides, the CDR3 is TGTGCCAGCGAGGGACAGGACTCCTACGAGACCCAGTACTTC.

This clonotype has at least ten counts. In nucleotides, the CDR3 is TGCGCCAGCAGCCACCGGCCACAGGGGGATGGGACCCAGTACTTC. Translation gives CASSHRPQGDGTQYF. This rearrangement joins TRBV4-1 to TRBJ2-5; 8 bases agree with TRBD1. The germline CDR1 and CDR2 sequences are MGHRA and YSYEKL. This CDR3 has 15 residues. Trimming took 3 bases from V and 7 from J; bases not matched to a gene: 10.

As concerns this clonotype: Mismatch with germline at one junction end may stem from a read error. This chain links TRBV4-2 with TRBJ1-6, with no clear D. The CDR3 length is 13 residues. The germline gives CDR1 LGHNA, CDR2 YNFKEQ. The CDR3 protein is CAGSHGANSPLHF. DNA for the CDR3: TGTGCCGGCAGCCACGGAGCTAATTCACCCCTCCACTTT.

The chain joins TRBV7-3 to TRBJ2-3, with TRBD1 identical over 7 bases. CDR3 length: 14 amino acids. Unmatched junction bases numbered 5, after V lost 4 bases and J lost 4 bases. Germline CDR1 is SGHTA and CDR2 is FQGTGA. CDR3 DNA sequence: TGTGCCAGCAGCTCAGTACAGGGGTCAGATACGCAGTATTTT. Its protein product is CASSSVQGSDTQYF.

This clonotype was observed a few times. The gene calls are TRBV19 and TRBJ1-3; TRBD1 aligns across 10 bases. This CDR3 has 16 residues. The V segment lost 2 bases and the J segment 2 bases; nucleotides outside the gene matches: 3. Germline values: CDR1 LNHDA, CDR2 SQIVND (reference sequence). CDR3 protein: CASSILGTGAGNTIYF. DNA for the CDR3: TGTGCCAGTAGTATACTCGGGACAGGGGCTGGAAACACCATATATTTT. Variable domain in full (rest from reference TRBV19 and TRBJ1-3): DGGITQSPKYLFRKEGQNVTLSCEQNLNHDAMYWYRQDPGQGLRLIYYSQIVNDFQKGDIAEGYSVSREKKESFPLTVTSAQKNPTAFYLCASSILGTGAGNTIYFGEGSWLTVV.

In this sample, this clonotype turned up a few times. At one boundary the junction diverges from the germline segment, which might be a read error. This chain uses TRBV10-3 with TRBJ1-3; weak D call: TRBD1 (5 bases). The CDR3 contains 17 residues. Per germline, CDR1 ENHRY and CDR2 SYGVKD. The CDR3 DNA sequence: TGTGCCAGCAGTGAAGAGGCGGCAGGGAAGTCTGGAAACACCATATATTTT. This encodes CASSEEAAGKSGNTIYF.

A few counts support this clonotype. The chain links TRBV5-1 to TRBJ1-1; possible D gene TRBD1, 6 bases. The V and J ends lost 4 bases and 0 bases respectively, with 16 bases between them. The CDR3 loop spans 16 amino acids. Per the germline V gene, CDR1 is SGHRS and CDR2 is YFSETQ. CDR3 nucleotide sequence: TGCGCCAGCAGCCCGGAGGCGGGGGCAGTGAACACTGAAGCTTTCTTT. It encodes CASSPEAGAVNTEAFF.